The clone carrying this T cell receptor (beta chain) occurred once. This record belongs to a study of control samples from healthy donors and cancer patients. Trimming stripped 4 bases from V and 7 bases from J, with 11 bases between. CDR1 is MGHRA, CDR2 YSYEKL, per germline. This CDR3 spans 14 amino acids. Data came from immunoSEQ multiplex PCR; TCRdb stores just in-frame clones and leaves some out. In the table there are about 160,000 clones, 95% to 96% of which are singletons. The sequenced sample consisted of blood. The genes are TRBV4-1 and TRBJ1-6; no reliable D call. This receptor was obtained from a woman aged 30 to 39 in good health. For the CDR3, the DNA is TGCGCCAGCAGCCGCCGGACTGAAAATTCACCCCTCCACTTT. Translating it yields CASSRRTENSPLHF.